This TCR beta chain was sequenced in a study of T-cell reconstitution after alpha-beta-depleted transplantation in children. About this clonotype: Its target is not known.

Regarding the study as a whole: The origin of alpha-beta T cells about two months after transplant was reportedly several hundred expanded graft clones. Fresh T-cell production supplied most of the T-cell counts and diversity seen one year after transplant. Some patients owed their high day-60 TCRbeta diversity to surviving recipient T cells and thymic progenitors.

The CDR3 covers 16 residues. Losses at the gene ends were 5 bases for V and 4 bases for J; bases not matched to a gene: 11. CDR1 is SGHVS, CDR2 FNYEAQ, per germline. A TCRbeta library incorporating unique molecular identifiers was prepared. TCRdb re-called the PCR reads with MiXCR, one entry per CDR3 protein. The repertoire holds about 400,000 distinct CDR3 sequences, with 15% to 20% as singletons. The sequencing here drew on PBMCs, mostly from graft donor cells, taken 360 days after TCRalphabeta/CD19-depleted stem cell transplant. V and J are TRBV7-6 and TRBJ2-1; TRBD2 matches at 7 bases. This clonotype was sampled from a boy less than two years old who had a stem cell transplant for Wiskott-Aldrich syndrome, so the T cells may come from the graft donor. The CDR3 DNA reads TGTGCCAGCAGCCTCCTCCGCGGGAGAGGGTACAATGAGCAGTTCTTC. It translates to CASSLLRGRGYNEQFF. Combining the CDR3 with reference TRBV7-6 and TRBJ2-1 gives the whole variable domain GAGVSQSPRYKVTKRGQDVALRCDPISGHVSLYWYRQALGQGPEFLTYFNYEAQQDKSGLPNDRFSAERPEGSISTLTIQRTEQRDSAMYRCASSLLRGRGYNEQFFGPGTRLTVL.